Shown below are 21 T cell receptor beta chains from a single sample sequenced in a study of shared clonotypes between healthy human individuals (dated by TCRdb to the early 2020s). Receptor amplification or capture employed the immunoSEQ multiplex PCR assay. TCRdb retrieved this table from immuneACCESS and kept in-frame rearrangements only. Not all clones are present; in checked studies, unresolved V genes account for under half, and no reason is known for the remainder. Present in this sample are 2 million to 2.5 million clones, about 92% of which were seen just once. Around 0.4% of the sample is taken by the ten largest. Source material: naive CD4+ T cells from PBMCs. The label giving this sample's cell subset or site can be read as: CD45RA+ positively selected. The receptor set was obtained from a man aged 18 to 29 in good health. Some clones in this sample may be carry-over from other donors' samples.

The chain couples TRBV6-6 to TRBJ2-7; a weak D match, TRBD1 (5 bases). This CDR3 region has 13 residues. Trimming removed 8 bases from V and 1 base from J, with 12 bases in between. Germline V lookup: CDR1 MNHNY, CDR2 SVGAGI (reference sequence). CDR3 loop: CASQQGESYEQYF. The CDR3 DNA is TGTGCCAGCCAACAAGGGGAATCCTACGAGCAGTACTTC.

V gene TRBV28 combines with J gene TRBJ1-2; D gene unclear. CDR3 length: 14 residues. CDR1 MDHEN and CDR2 SYDVKM come from the germline V gene. V was pared by 4 bases and J by 8 bases, with 17 bases between. CDR3 sequence (DNA): TGTGCCAGCAGTTCACTCTACAGTGACTGGGGCTACACCTTC. It translates to CASSSLYSDWGYTF.

This rearrangement joins TRBV6-1 to TRBJ2-1; TRBD2 matches at 10 bases. The CDR3 runs 15 residues. With 3 bases clipped from V and 4 bases from J, the junction kept 3 bases outside the gene matches. CDR1 MNHNS and CDR2 SASEGT come from the germline V gene. The CDR3 bases are TGTGCCAGCAGTGAGGGACTAGCGTTTTACAATGAGCAGTTCTTC. This sequence encodes CASSEGLAFYNEQFF.

J is TRBJ2-7 and V is TRBV7-9; no firm D call. The V end was cut by 3 bases, the J end by 2 bases, with 5 bases between. CDR1 and CDR2 (germline): SEHNR, FQNEAQ (reference sequence). CDR3 size: 12 residues. The CDR3 coding sequence is TGTGCCAGCAGCTTCAATCCCTACGAGCAGTACTTC. Protein: CASSFNPYEQYF.

The chain is built from TRBV7-6 and TRBJ2-3; D unclear. Germline-derived CDR1 and CDR2 are SGHVS and FNYEAQ. Trimming took off 1 base at V and 10 bases at J, with 12 bases between the two ends. The CDR3 contains 13 residues. The CDR3 nucleotides are TGTGCCAGCAGCTTAGGTGATAGCCCGCCGCAGTATTTT. It translates to CASSLGDSPPQYF.

This clone has a single count. J is TRBJ2-7 and V is TRBV7-9, with 10 bases aligning to TRBD2. The trim removed 2 bases at V and 2 bases at J, leaving 9 bases unmatched. From germline, CDR1 is SEHNR and CDR2 FQNEAQ (reference sequence). CDR3 length: 17 residues. The CDR3 is CASSLLTSGLVTYEQYF. In DNA, the CDR3 is TGTGCCAGCAGCTTATTGACTAGCGGGCTTGTGACCTACGAGCAGTACTTC.

Turning to this clone: Other DNA sequences of this sample code for an identical CDR3. CDR3 coding DNA: TGTGCCAGCTCATTACAGGGGAACAATCAGCCCCAGCATTTT. Translation gives CASSLQGNNQPQHF. The chain couples TRBV18 to TRBJ1-5; 7 bases are a match to TRBD1. V lost 5 bases to trimming and J lost 3 bases; unmatched junction nucleotides: 4. Germline assignment: CDR1 KGHSH and CDR2 LQKENI. The CDR3 has 14 amino acids.

The chain carries TRBV19 and TRBJ2-1; 9 nucleotides align to TRBD2. Germline V gives CDR1 LNHDA, CDR2 SQIVND (reference sequence). The CDR3 spans 16 residues. J lost 2 bases, V lost 7 bases, and 9 bases had no gene match. CDR3 bases: TGTGCCAGTAATAGACTAGCGGAGTCCCCCTACAATGAGCAGTTCTTC. Its protein product is CASNRLAESPYNEQFF.

The chain joins TRBV4-3 to TRBJ2-7; no clear D. V was cut by 0 bases and J by 1 base, with 7 bases left in between. Per the germline V gene, CDR1 is LGHNA and CDR2 is YSLEER. This CDR3 is 14 amino acids long. DNA for the CDR3: TGCGCCAGCAGCCAAGACAGGCGATCCTACGAGCAGTACTTC. Its translation: CASSQDRRSYEQYF.

The J gene is TRBJ2-3, the V gene TRBV6-1, with TRBD1 as a possible D gene (6 bases). Germline V gene sequence: CDR1 MNHNS, CDR2 SASEGT. The germline V and J ends were trimmed by 4 bases and 0 bases, with 14 bases remaining between them. The CDR3 totals 16 residues. CDR3 in DNA: TGTGCCAGCAGTGGCTTTACAGGGTCTAGCACAGATACGCAGTATTTT. Amino acids: CASSGFTGSSTDTQYF.

The chain uses TRBV2 and TRBJ1-1; weak D call: TRBD1 (6 bases). V lost 7 bases to trimming and J lost 1 base, with 13 bases between them. Germline CDR1 SNHLY, CDR2 FYNNEI. This CDR3 has 14 residues. CDR3 bases: TGTGCCAGCACGGCGGGACACCAGAACACTGAAGCTTTCTTT. The encoded protein is CASTAGHQNTEAFF.

Points on this clone: The sample holds other DNA sequences that translate to the same CDR3. J is TRBJ2-2 and V is TRBV5-4; 9 positions match TRBD2. CDR3 length equals 15 residues. Germline lookup yields CDR1 SGHNT and CDR2 YYREEE (reference sequence). The junction had 3 bases not matched to a gene; V was cut back by 0 bases and J by 6 bases. DNA for the CDR3: TGTGCCAGCAGCTTGGGACTAGCGGCCCCCGGGGAGCTGTTTTTT. Its protein product is CASSLGLAAPGELFF. Combining the CDR3 with reference TRBV5-4 and TRBJ2-2 gives the whole variable domain ETGVTQSPTHLIKTRGQQVTLRCSSQSGHNTVSWYQQALGQGPQFIFQYYREEENGRGNFPPRFSGLQFPNYSSELNVNALELDDSALYLCASSLGLAAPGELFFGEGSRLTVL.

This chain joins TRBV30 and TRBJ1-3; D ambiguous. The CDR3 has 13 amino acids. Germline V gene data show CDR1 as GTSNPN and CDR2 as SVGIG (reference sequence). Trimming removed 0 bases from V and 4 bases from J, with 7 bases in between. The DNA of the CDR3 is TGTGCCTGGAGTGTCGCCTGGGGAAACACCATATATTTT. Amino acids: CAWSVAWGNTIYF.

The chain links TRBV2 to TRBJ1-2; 8 nucleotides agree with TRBD1. The CDR3 extends over 13 amino acids. Germline V gene data show CDR1 as SNHLY and CDR2 as FYNNEI. The J segment lost 2 bases and the V segment lost 11 bases, leaving 7 bases of the junction unmatched. CDR3 DNA: TGTGCCGGAAGGACAGGGCGGAACTATGGCTACACCTTC. It encodes CAGRTGRNYGYTF.

DNA for the CDR3: TGTGCCAGCAGTTCACCAGGGTTAACTGGGGCCAACGTCCTGACTTTC. The encoded protein is CASSSPGLTGANVLTF. The chain employs TRBV28 and TRBJ2-6; weak D call: TRBD1 (5 bases). The CDR3 covers 16 residues. In germline, CDR1 is MDHEN, CDR2 SYDVKM. Trimming took off 4 bases at V and 2 bases at J, with 12 bases between the two ends.

Details on this clone: The same CDR3 can be traced to other DNA sequences in this sample. The chain is built from TRBV11-3 and TRBJ2-3; maybe TRBD2 (6 bases). Germline values: CDR1 SGHNT, CDR2 YENEEA. V lost 1 base and J 0 bases, leaving 8 bases between the germline ends. The CDR3 covers 15 residues. The CDR3 sequence is CASSLGGTSTDTQYF. The CDR3 nucleotides read TGTGCCAGCAGCTTAGGCGGGACCAGCACAGATACGCAGTATTTT.

This chain joins TRBV5-4 and TRBJ1-5, with TRBD1 as a possible D gene (5 bases). Germline CDR1 SGHNT, CDR2 YYREEE (reference sequence). Trimming removed 4 bases at V and 2 bases at J, with 13 bases between. The CDR3 totals 15 residues. The DNA for the CDR3 is TGTGCCAGCAGCCGCTGGGACGCCGGCAATCAGCCCCAGCATTTT. Amino acid sequence: CASSRWDAGNQPQHF. Full variable domain (outside the CDR3, taken from reference TRBV5-4 and TRBJ1-5): ETGVTQSPTHLIKTRGQQVTLRCSSQSGHNTVSWYQQALGQGPQFIFQYYREEENGRGNFPPRFSGLQFPNYSSELNVNALELDDSALYLCASSRWDAGNQPQHFGDGTRLSIL.

Concerning this clone: This specimen includes other DNA sequences encoding the same CDR3. This rearrangement joins TRBV5-1 to TRBJ2-7, with D perhaps given as TRBD1 or TRBD2 (5 bases each). Germline V gene data show CDR1 as SGHRS and CDR2 as YFSETQ. V lost 0 bases and J lost 2, with 6 bases in between. The CDR3 has 13 residues. CDR3 sequence (DNA): TGCGCCAGCAGCTTGGAGGGACCCTACGAGCAGTACTTC. The encoded protein is CASSLEGPYEQYF.

V usage is TRBV30 and J usage is TRBJ1-2; weak D call: TRBD1 (6 bases). V gave up 5 bases and J gave up 0 bases, with 16 bases separating them. The V gene's germline CDR1 is GTSNPN and CDR2 SVGIG (reference sequence). There are 15 residues in the CDR3. The CDR3: CAWDDTGWANYGYTF. The CDR3 DNA reads TGTGCCTGGGACGATACAGGGTGGGCTAACTATGGCTACACCTTC.

The table lists this clone with a count of one. V is TRBV18 and J is TRBJ1-1; D not certain. Germline assignment: CDR1 KGHSH and CDR2 LQKENI. Trimming shortened V by 0 bases and J by 0 bases, and 29 bases separated the two germline ends. This CDR3 is built from 22 residues. The CDR3 nucleotides are TGTGCCAGCTCACCACCCCTCCCGATCACCCAATTAAAGAACACGATGAACACTGAAGCTTTCTTT. It encodes CASSPPLPITQLKNTMNTEAFF.

This chain uses TRBV11-3 with TRBJ2-1, with D tentatively TRBD2 (5 bases). CDR3 length equals 16 residues. The germline V gene has CDR1 SGHNT and CDR2 YENEEA. Trimming removed 0 bases at V and 11 bases at J, with 20 bases between. The chain's CDR3 is CASSLDYRAGLKQQFF. The CDR3 coding sequence is TGTGCCAGCAGCTTAGATTATAGGGCGGGTCTGAAGCAGCAGTTCTTC.